The 16 T cell receptor beta chains given below trace back to one sample, sequenced in a study of blood T cell repertoires in COVID-19. TCRdb's table, derived via immunoSEQ multiplex PCR, lists solely in-frame clones and lacks some. The data show around 60,000 clones, with around 86% seen just once and approximately 3.5% held by the top ten. Material: peripheral blood. These receptor sequences come from a woman of 80 years or more with acute or convalescent COVID-19.

V is TRBV28 and J is TRBJ2-7; D uncertain. The V end was cut by 6 bases, the J end by 6 bases, with 9 bases between. The length of the CDR3 is 11 residues. Per germline, CDR1 MDHEN and CDR2 SYDVKM. The CDR3: CASSLPPEQYF. The DNA for the CDR3 is TGTGCCAGCAGCCTCCCCCCCGAGCAGTACTTC.

The rearrangement links TRBV6-2 or TRBV6-3 to TRBJ2-1, with 8 bases fitting TRBD2. CDR1 and CDR2 from the germline V gene are MNHEY and SVGEGT. The CDR3 totals 13 residues. After removal of 4 bases from V and 4 bases from J, the junction contained 0 bases not matched to a gene. CDR3 DNA sequence: TGTGCCAGCAGTTCTAGCGGGTACAATGAGCAGTTCTTC. Translating it yields CASSSSGYNEQFF.

This sequence joins TRBV2 and TRBJ1-2; the match to TRBD1 covers 9 bases. V shed 6 bases and J 0 bases; nucleotides not matched to a gene: 11. The CDR3 is 17 amino acids. Germline V gives CDR1 SNHLY, CDR2 FYNNEI. CDR3 sequence reads: CASSGQGSHTTNYGYTF. The CDR3 coding sequence is TGTGCCAGCAGCGGACAGGGGTCACATACTACTAACTATGGCTACACCTTC.

The V call is TRBV5-4, the J call TRBJ1-2, with D uncertain. Trimming removed 5 bases at V and 0 bases at J, with 11 bases between. Germline values: CDR1 SGHNT, CDR2 YYREEE (reference sequence). This CDR3 contains 14 residues. CDR3 region: CASSPGGSNYGYTF. CDR3 bases: TGTGCCAGCAGTCCTGGCGGGTCTAACTATGGCTACACCTTC.

Only a few counts were recorded for this clone. This chain uses TRBV19 with TRBJ1-3; 8 bases map to TRBD1. The length of the CDR3 is 17 residues. V dropped 5 bases and J dropped 0; count of bases not matched to a gene: 9. The V gene's germline CDR1 is LNHDA and CDR2 SQIVND (reference sequence). The CDR3 DNA sequence: TGTGCCAGTAGTGGCTGGACAGGGCACATCTCTGGAAACACCATATATTTT. Protein: CASSGWTGHISGNTIYF.

This clone was seen just once. The chain recombines TRBV10-2 with TRBJ1-6; D uncertain. In germline, CDR1 is WSHSY, CDR2 SAAADI. Deletions cut 3 bases from V and 7 bases from J, with 7 bases between. The CDR3 contains 13 residues. The CDR3 DNA is TGCGCCAGCAGTGAAGCGGAAAATTCACCCCTCCACTTT. Translated, it gives CASSEAENSPLHF.

The J gene is TRBJ2-7, the V gene TRBV6-5, with TRBD2 identical over 7 bases. The germline V gene encodes CDR1 MNHEY and CDR2 SVGAGI. V lost 6 bases and J lost 4; bases outside the gene matches: 9. This CDR3 has 14 amino acids. In DNA form, the CDR3 reads TGTGCCAGCAGCCACCGGGGGGACCGATACGAGCAGTACTTC. As protein: CASSHRGDRYEQYF.

This clone has more than one count but fewer than ten. The gene calls are TRBV5-1 and TRBJ2-1; weak D call: TRBD1 (5 bases). The CDR3 consists of 15 residues. Deletions cut 7 bases from V and 4 bases from J, with 18 bases between. Germline CDR1 reads SGHRS; CDR2 reads YFSETQ. The CDR3 spells CASSSQGTSYNEQFF. CDR3 nucleotide sequence: TGCGCCAGCTCTTCCCAGGGCACTTCATACAATGAGCAGTTCTTC. The full variable domain, completed using reference TRBV5-1 and TRBJ2-1, is KAGVTQTPRYLIKTRGQQVTLSCSPISGHRSVSWYQQTPGQGLQFLFEYFSETQRNKGNFPGRFSGRQFSNSRSEMNVSTLELGDSALYLCASSSQGTSYNEQFFGPGTRLTVL.

V gene TRBV6-5 combines with J gene TRBJ2-7; 7 bases align to TRBD1. Losses at the gene ends were 6 bases for V and 11 bases for J; bases not matched to a gene: 7. CDR3 length: 11 amino acids. In germline, CDR1 is MNHEY, CDR2 SVGAGI. CDR3 protein: CASSLGQREYF. The CDR3, as DNA: TGTGCCAGCAGCCTGGGACAGAGGGAGTACTTC.

This clone was seen once. The V call is TRBV10-2, the J call TRBJ2-4; possible D gene TRBD1, 6 bases. V was trimmed by 2 bases and J by 4 bases, leaving 9 bases between them. This CDR3 comprises 14 residues. Germline values: CDR1 WSHSY, CDR2 SAAADI. The CDR3 nucleotides are TGCGCCAGCAGTGAGACAGGGCCTAAAAACATTCAGTACTTC. Translation gives CASSETGPKNIQYF.

The V gene is TRBV18, the J gene TRBJ2-7; D not certain. The CDR3 sequence is 16 residues long. Germline CDR1 and CDR2: KGHSH and LQKENI. V was trimmed by 2 bases and J by 6 bases, leaving 20 bases between them. The CDR3 nucleotides read TGTGCCAGCTCACCAGACTTCGGTAACCCCCCTTCCGAGCAGTACTTC. It is translated as CASSPDFGNPPSEQYF.

The CDR3 nucleotides read TGTGCCAGCAGCCAATCCGACAGGGGGCGGGACACTGAAGCTTTCTTT. This codes for CASSQSDRGRDTEAFF. This chain uses TRBV3-1 (or the pseudogene TRBV3-2) with TRBJ1-1, with 10 positions matching TRBD1. The junction had 6 bases not matched to a gene; V was cut back by 2 bases and J by 3 bases. CDR3 length: 16 amino acids. The germline CDR1 and CDR2 sequences are LGHDT and YNNKEL (reference sequence).

J is TRBJ2-1 and V is TRBV28; TRBD2 matches 12 bases. The V gene's germline CDR1 is MDHEN and CDR2 SYDVKM. This CDR3 is built from 16 residues. V was pared by 6 bases and J by 6 bases, with 9 bases of the junction left unmatched. Written as DNA, the CDR3 is TGTGCCAGCAGAACCGCGATGGGACTAGCGGGCAATGAGCAGTTCTTC. Its protein product is CASRTAMGLAGNEQFF.

J is TRBJ2-7 and V is TRBV20-1, with TRBD2 as a possible D gene (6 bases). CDR3 length: 12 residues. V gave up 3 bases and J gave up 5 bases, with 11 bases separating them. CDR1 and CDR2 (germline): DFQATT, SNEGSKA (reference sequence). This CDR3 reads CSASSGGNEQYF. The CDR3 nucleotides are TGCAGTGCTAGTTCCGGCGGGAACGAGCAGTACTTC.

This clone was found once. No conserved phenylalanine or tryptophan is present at the end of the CDR3, so a read error is the likely explanation. No DNA is shown, since the ends of the CDR3 on it are uncertain; the CDR3 is the one TCRdb lists. CDR3 protein: CASSQPGLE. The chain carries TRBV11-2 and TRBJ2-6; the table gives TRBD2 as D, unverified against the DNA. Germline lookup yields CDR1 SGHAT and CDR2 FQNNGV. The CDR3 extends over 9 residues, inclusive of both ends.

The rearrangement uses TRBV6-5 and TRBJ1-1; no firm D call. Germline loops: CDR1 MNHEY, CDR2 SVGAGI. V dropped 7 bases and J dropped 0 bases, with 12 bases sitting between them. The length of the CDR3 is 14 residues. The CDR3 nucleotides are TGTGCCAGCACCTGGGGAGGGATGAACACTGAAGCTTTCTTT. As protein: CASTWGGMNTEAFF.